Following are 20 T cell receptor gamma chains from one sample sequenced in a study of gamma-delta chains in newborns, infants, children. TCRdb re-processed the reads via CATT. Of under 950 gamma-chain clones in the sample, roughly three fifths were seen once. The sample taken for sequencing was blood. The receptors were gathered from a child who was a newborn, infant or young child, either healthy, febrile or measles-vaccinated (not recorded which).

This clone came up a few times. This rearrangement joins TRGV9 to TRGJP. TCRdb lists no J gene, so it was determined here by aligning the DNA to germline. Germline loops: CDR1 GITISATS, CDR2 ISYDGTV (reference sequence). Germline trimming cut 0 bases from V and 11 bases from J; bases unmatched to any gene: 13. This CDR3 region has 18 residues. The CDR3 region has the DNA TGTGCCTTGTGGGAGGTGCAGATCGCCGACCTGGGCAAAAAAATCAAGGTATTT. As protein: CALWEVQIADLGKKIKVF.

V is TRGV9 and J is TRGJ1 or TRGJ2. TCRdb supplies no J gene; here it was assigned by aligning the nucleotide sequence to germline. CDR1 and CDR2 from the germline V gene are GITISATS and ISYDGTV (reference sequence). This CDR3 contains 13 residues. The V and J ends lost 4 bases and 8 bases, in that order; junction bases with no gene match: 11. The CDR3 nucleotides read TGTGCCTTGTGGGATCTCCAACAAAATAAGAAACTCTTT. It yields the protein CALWDLQQNKKLF.

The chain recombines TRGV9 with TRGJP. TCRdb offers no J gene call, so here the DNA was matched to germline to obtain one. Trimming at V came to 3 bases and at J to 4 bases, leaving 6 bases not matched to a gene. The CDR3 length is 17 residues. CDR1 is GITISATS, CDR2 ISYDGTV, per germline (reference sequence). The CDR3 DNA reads TGTGCCTTGTGGGAGACAAAACAAGAGTTGGGCAAAAAAATCAAGGTATTT. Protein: CALWETKQELGKKIKVF.

CDR3 bases: TGTGCCTTGTGGGAGGTCCAACCCCAAGAGTTGGGCAAAAAAATCAAGGTATTT. Amino acid sequence: CALWEVQPQELGKKIKVF. The chain recombines TRGV9 with TRGJP. Assignment of the J gene here rests on matching the DNA to germline, because TCRdb gives none. The CDR3 contains 18 residues. V shed 1 base, J shed 4 bases, and the junction held 7 bases outside the gene matches. Germline loops: CDR1 GITISATS, CDR2 ISYDGTV (reference sequence).

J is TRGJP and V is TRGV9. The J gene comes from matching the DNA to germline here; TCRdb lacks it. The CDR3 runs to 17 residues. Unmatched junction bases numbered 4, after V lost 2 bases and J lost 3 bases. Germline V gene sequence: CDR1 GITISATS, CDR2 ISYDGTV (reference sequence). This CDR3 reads CALWEGQQELGKKIKVF. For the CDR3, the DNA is TGTGCCTTGTGGGAGGGTCAGCAAGAGTTGGGCAAAAAAATCAAGGTATTT.

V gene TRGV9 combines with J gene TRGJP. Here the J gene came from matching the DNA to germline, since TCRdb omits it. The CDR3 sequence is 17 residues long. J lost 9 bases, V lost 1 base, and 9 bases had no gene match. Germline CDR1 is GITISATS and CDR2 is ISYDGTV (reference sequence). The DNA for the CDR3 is TGTGCCTTGTGGGAGGTTCCAAGGGTGTTGGGCAAAAAAATCAAGGTATTT. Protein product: CALWEVPRVLGKKIKVF.

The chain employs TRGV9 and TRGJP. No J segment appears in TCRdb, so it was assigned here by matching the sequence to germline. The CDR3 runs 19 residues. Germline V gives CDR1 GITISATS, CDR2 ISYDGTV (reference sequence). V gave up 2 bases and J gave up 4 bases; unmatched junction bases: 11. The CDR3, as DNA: TGTGCCTTGTGGGAGGATACCCACCCCCAAGAGTTGGGCAAAAAAATCAAGGTATTT. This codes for CALWEDTHPQELGKKIKVF.

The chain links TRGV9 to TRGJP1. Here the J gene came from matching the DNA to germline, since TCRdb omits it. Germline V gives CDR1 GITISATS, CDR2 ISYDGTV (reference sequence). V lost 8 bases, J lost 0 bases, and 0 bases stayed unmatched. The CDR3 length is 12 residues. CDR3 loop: CALYTTGWFKIF. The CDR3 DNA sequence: TGTGCCTTGTATACCACTGGTTGGTTCAAGATATTT.

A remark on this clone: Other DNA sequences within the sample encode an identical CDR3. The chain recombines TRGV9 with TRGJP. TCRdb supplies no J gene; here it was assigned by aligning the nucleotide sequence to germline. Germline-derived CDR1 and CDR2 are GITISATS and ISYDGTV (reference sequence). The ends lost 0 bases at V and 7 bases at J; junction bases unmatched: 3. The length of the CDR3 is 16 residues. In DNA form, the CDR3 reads TGTGCCTTGTGGGAGGTGGAGGAGTTGGGCAAAAAAATCAAGGTATTT. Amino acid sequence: CALWEVEELGKKIKVF.

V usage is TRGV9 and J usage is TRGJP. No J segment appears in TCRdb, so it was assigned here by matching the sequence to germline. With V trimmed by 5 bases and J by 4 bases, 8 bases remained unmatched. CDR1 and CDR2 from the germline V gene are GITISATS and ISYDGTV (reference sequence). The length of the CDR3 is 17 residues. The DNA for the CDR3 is TGTGCCTTGTGGGGGGACCCACAAGAGTTGGGCAAAAAAATCAAGGTATTT. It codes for CALWGDPQELGKKIKVF.

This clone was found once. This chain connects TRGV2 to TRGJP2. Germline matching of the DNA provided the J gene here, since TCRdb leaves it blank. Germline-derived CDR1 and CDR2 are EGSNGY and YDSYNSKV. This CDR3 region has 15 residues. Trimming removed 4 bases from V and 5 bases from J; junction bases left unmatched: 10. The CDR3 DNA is TGTGCCACCTGGGAGGGAGTGGGAAGTGATTGGATCAAGACGTTT. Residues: CATWEGVGSDWIKTF.

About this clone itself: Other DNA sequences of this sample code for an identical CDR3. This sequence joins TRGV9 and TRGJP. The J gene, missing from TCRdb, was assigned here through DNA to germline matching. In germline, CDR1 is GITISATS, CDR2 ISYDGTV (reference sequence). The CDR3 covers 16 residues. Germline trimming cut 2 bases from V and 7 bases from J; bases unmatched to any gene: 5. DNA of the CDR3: TGTGCCTTGTGGGAGGCGAAGGAGTTGGGCAAAAAAATCAAGGTATTT. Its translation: CALWEAKELGKKIKVF.

The CDR3 loop reads CATWDGPPEGCKKLF. CDR3 in DNA: TGTGCCACCTGGGACGGGCCCCCAGAGGGTTGTAAGAAACTCTTT. This sequence joins TRGV2 and TRGJ1 or TRGJ2. TCRdb records no J gene; here it was assigned by comparing the DNA to germline. The CDR3 consists of 15 residues. Germline trimming cut 0 bases from V and 9 bases from J; bases unmatched to any gene: 14. CDR1 and CDR2 (germline): EGSNGY, YDSYNSKV.

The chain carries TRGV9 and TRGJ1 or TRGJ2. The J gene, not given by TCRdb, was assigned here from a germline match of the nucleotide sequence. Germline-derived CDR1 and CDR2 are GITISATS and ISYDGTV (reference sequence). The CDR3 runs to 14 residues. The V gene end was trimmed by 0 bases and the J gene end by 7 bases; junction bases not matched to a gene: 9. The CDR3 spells CALWEVQGEYKKLF. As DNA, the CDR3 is TGTGCCTTGTGGGAGGTGCAGGGAGAGTATAAGAAACTCTTT.

CDR3 amino acids: CALWEMQESLGKKIKVF. The CDR3, as DNA: TGTGCCTTGTGGGAGATGCAGGAGAGTTTGGGCAAAAAAATCAAGGTATTT. The chain carries TRGV9 and TRGJP. TCRdb is silent on the J gene; assignment here came from matching the DNA to germline. CDR3 length equals 17 residues. Per germline, CDR1 GITISATS and CDR2 ISYDGTV (reference sequence). The junction had 12 bases not matched to a gene; V was cut back by 3 bases and J by 10 bases.

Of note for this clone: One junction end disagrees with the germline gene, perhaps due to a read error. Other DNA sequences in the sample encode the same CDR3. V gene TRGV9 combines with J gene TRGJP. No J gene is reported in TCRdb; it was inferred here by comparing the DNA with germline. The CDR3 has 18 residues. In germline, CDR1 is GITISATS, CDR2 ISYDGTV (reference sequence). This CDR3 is CALWEVHRQELGKKIKVF. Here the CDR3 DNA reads TGTGCCCTGTGGGAGGTGCACAGGCAAGAGTTGGGCAAAAAAATCAAGGTATTT.

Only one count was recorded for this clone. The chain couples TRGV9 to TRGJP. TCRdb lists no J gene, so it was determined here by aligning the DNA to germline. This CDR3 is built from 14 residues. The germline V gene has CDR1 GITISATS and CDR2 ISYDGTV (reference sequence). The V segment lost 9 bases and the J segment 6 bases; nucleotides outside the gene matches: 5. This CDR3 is CALRGELGKKIKVF. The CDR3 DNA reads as TGTGCCTTGCGGGGAGAGTTGGGCAAAAAAATCAAGGTATTT.

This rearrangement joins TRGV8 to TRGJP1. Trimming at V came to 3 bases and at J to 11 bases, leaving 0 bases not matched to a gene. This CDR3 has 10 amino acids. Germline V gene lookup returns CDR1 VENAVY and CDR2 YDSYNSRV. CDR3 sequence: CATWDWFKIF. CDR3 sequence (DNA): TGTGCCACCTGGGATTGGTTCAAGATATTT.

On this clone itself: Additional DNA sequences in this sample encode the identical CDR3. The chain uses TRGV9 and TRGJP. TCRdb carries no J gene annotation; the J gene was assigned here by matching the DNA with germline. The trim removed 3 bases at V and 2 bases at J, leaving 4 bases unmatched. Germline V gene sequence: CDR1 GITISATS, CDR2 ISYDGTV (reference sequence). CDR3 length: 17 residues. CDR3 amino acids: CALWEPRQELGKKIKVF. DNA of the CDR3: TGTGCCTTGTGGGAGCCTCGGCAAGAGTTGGGCAAAAAAATCAAGGTATTT.

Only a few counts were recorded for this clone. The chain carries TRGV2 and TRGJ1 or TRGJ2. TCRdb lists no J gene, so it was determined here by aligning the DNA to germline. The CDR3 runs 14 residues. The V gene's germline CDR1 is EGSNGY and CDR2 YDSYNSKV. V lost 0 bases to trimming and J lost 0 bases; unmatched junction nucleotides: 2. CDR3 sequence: CATWDGPNYYKKLF. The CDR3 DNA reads TGTGCCACCTGGGACGGGCCGAATTATTATAAGAAACTCTTT.